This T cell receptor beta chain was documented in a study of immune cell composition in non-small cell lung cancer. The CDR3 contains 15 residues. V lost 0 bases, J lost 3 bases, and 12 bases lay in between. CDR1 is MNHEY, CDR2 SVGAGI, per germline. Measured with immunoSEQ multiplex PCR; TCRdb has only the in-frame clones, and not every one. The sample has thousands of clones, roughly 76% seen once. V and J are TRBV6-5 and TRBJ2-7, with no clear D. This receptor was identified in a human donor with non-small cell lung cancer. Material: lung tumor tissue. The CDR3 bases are TGTGCCAGCAGTTACTCGGCAATTCGAGGCTACGAGCAGTACTTC. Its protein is CASSYSAIRGYEQYF.